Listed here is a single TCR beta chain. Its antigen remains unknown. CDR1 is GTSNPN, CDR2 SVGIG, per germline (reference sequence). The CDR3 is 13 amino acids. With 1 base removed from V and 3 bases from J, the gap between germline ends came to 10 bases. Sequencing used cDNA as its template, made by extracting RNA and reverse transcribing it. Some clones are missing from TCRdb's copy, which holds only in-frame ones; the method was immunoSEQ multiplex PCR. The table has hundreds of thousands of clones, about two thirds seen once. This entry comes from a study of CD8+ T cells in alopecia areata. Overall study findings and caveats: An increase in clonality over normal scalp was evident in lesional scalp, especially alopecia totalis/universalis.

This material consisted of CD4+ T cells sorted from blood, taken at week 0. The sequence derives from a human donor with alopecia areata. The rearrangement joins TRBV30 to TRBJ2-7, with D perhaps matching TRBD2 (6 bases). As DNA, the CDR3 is TGTGCCTGGAGTGGCGGGACGCACTACGAGCAGTACTTC. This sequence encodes CAWSGGTHYEQYF.